Here is one TCR beta chain with its context. Its antigen is unidentified. The data are from a study of T cell responses to AZD1222 COVID-19 vaccine. Only in-frame clones appear in the TCRdb table, and some are missing; sequencing was by immunoSEQ multiplex PCR. The top ten hold under 7.5% of the sample, which has around 180,000 clones, 90% seen once. Broader study findings: Spike-spanning, vaccine-associated CD4 TCRs were dominant at 160-218 and 743-854.

The sequence derives from an adult in good health. The material sequenced was peripheral blood, taken on day 0 of AZD1222 vaccination.

The CDR3 is CASTESRAAVGEAFF. The CDR3 nucleotides are TGTGCCAGCACCGAGTCGAGGGCGGCCGTTGGTGAAGCTTTCTTT. The chain links TRBV28 to TRBJ1-1; D call uncertain. Between the trimmed V and J ends, which lost 7 bases and 7 bases, there was a span of 22 bases. The CDR3 is 15 amino acids. The germline V gene encodes CDR1 MDHEN and CDR2 SYDVKM.